The 20 T cell receptor beta chains given below trace back to one sample, sequenced in a study of patients and donors after allogeneic stem cell transplantation. From the RT-PCR reads, TCRdb called clonotypes with MiXCR, one entry per CDR3 protein. Of approximately 7,400 distinct CDR3 sequences listed, more than 9.5% were seen once; the top ten hold about 53%. Sample: blood, either unsorted or a sorted T cell fraction (not recorded which). The receptors were sampled from a human donor who was either an allogeneic HSCT recipient or a stem cell or donor lymphocyte infusion donor (not recorded which). It is not recorded whose cells these are; they may come from a transplant donor.

This clonotype was observed many times. The rearrangement uses TRBV19 and TRBJ1-4; D unclear. This CDR3 contains 15 residues. Germline V gene lookup returns CDR1 LNHDA and CDR2 SQIVND (reference sequence). With 1 base removed from V and 8 bases from J, the gap between germline ends came to 14 bases. The CDR3 is CASSIVDPGGEKLFF. The CDR3 nucleotides are TGTGCCAGTAGTATAGTTGACCCCGGCGGAGAAAAACTGTTTTTT. Full variable domain (missing parts from reference TRBV19 and TRBJ1-4): DGGITQSPKYLFRKEGQNVTLSCEQNLNHDAMYWYRQDPGQGLRLIYYSQIVNDFQKGDIAEGYSVSREKKESFPLTVTSAQKNPTAFYLCASSIVDPGGEKLFFGSGTQLSVL.

This clonotype was detected many times. The CDR3 nucleotides read TGTGCCAGCAGTAGGGGAGGGGGAGGAACCCAGTACTTC. It is translated as CASSRGGGGTQYF. This chain joins TRBV27 and TRBJ2-5; TRBD2 might be the D (7 bases). The ends were cut back, 5 bases at V and 8 bases at J, with 15 bases in the middle. Per germline, CDR1 MNHEY and CDR2 SMNVEV (reference sequence). The CDR3 loop spans 13 amino acids.

This chain connects TRBV5-4 to TRBJ2-5; D may match TRBD1 or TRBD2 (5 bases each). The ends were cut back, 1 base at V and 5 bases at J, with 12 bases in the middle. The CDR3 is 14 amino acids. CDR1 is SGHNT, CDR2 YYREEE, per germline (reference sequence). The CDR3 loop reads CASSLTGAGETQYF. The CDR3 DNA is TGTGCCAGCAGCTTGACCGGGGCTGGGGAGACCCAGTACTTC.

This clonotype came up many times. The chain couples TRBV5-1 to TRBJ1-4, with 7 nucleotides matching TRBD1. Trimming cost V 1 base and J 8 bases; bases outside gene matches: 14. Germline values: CDR1 SGHRS, CDR2 YFSETQ. There are 17 residues in the CDR3. This chain's CDR3 is CASSLQQHRDSLEKLFF. CDR3 DNA sequence: TGCGCCAGCAGCTTGCAGCAACACCGGGACAGTTTGGAAAAACTGTTTTTT.

Within the sample, this clonotype is medium-sized. This chain links TRBV20-1 with TRBJ1-6; D gene ambiguous. V was pared by 1 base and J by 7 bases, with 8 bases between. The length of the CDR3 is 13 residues. In germline, CDR1 is DFQATT, CDR2 SNEGSKA (reference sequence). DNA of the CDR3: TGCAGTGCTAGAGTCGGCAGCAATTCACCCCTCCACTTT. It is translated as CSARVGSNSPLHF.

This clonotype was counted many times. This chain links TRBV7-3 with TRBJ1-1, with TRBD1 as a possible D gene (6 bases). This CDR3 spans 16 amino acids. The germline CDR1 and CDR2 sequences are SGHTA and FQGTGA. Trimming cost V 5 bases and J 2 bases, with 18 bases left between them. In DNA form, the CDR3 reads TGTGCCAGCAGCCCTCTCGGGGGGGGCGCAAACACTGAAGCTTTCTTT. The encoded protein is CASSPLGGGANTEAFF.

CDR3 residues: CAKREREEVGELFF. The CDR3 coding sequence is TGTGCCAAACGTGAGCGGGAGGAGGTCGGGGAGCTGTTTTTT. The V gene is TRBV7-9, the J gene TRBJ2-2; 9 nucleotides line up with TRBD2. The CDR3 is 14 residues long. Germline loops: CDR1 SEHNR, CDR2 FQNEAQ (reference sequence). With 10 bases clipped from V and 7 bases from J, the junction kept 10 bases outside the gene matches.

This chain connects TRBV10-3 to TRBJ2-7, with 13 bases that match TRBD2. V trimming: 4 bases; J trimming: 3 bases; junction bases outside the gene matches: 3. This CDR3 comprises 15 residues. Germline lookup yields CDR1 ENHRY and CDR2 SYGVKD. CDR3 nucleotide sequence: TGTGCCATCAGTGCACTAGCGGGAGGGGGCTACGAGCAGTACTTC. It codes for CAISALAGGGYEQYF.

This clonotype has at least ten counts. CDR3 residues: CASSPGQVNQPQHF. The CDR3 coding sequence is TGTGCCAGCTCACCAGGGCAGGTCAATCAGCCCCAGCATTTT. The chain recombines TRBV18 with TRBJ1-5, with unresolved D. Trimming pared 2 bases from V and 3 bases from J, leaving 8 bases between. This CDR3 spans 14 amino acids. Germline CDR1 KGHSH, CDR2 LQKENI.

This clonotype has a handful of counts. This sequence joins TRBV3-1 and TRBJ1-1; D call uncertain. This CDR3 contains 15 residues. Trimming took off 4 bases at V and 5 bases at J, with 17 bases between the two ends. Germline V gene data show CDR1 as LGHDT and CDR2 as YNNKEL (reference sequence). The CDR3 spells CASSPPGGLGTEAFF. The CDR3 DNA sequence: TGTGCCAGCAGCCCTCCCGGCGGGCTGGGGACTGAAGCTTTCTTT.

In this sample, this clonotype turned up a few times. V and J are TRBV12-3 or TRBV12-4 and TRBJ2-1; TRBD1 matches 8 bases. The CDR3 runs 13 residues. V shed 5 bases and J 8 bases; nucleotides not matched to a gene: 5. DNA for the CDR3: TGTGCCAGCAGTACGGACAGGGACTATGAGCAGTTCTTC. Amino acid sequence: CASSTDRDYEQFF.

Ten or more counts support this clonotype. The chain employs TRBV7-9 and TRBJ1-5; TRBD1 aligns across 10 bases. V lost 5 bases, J lost 7 bases, and 2 bases stayed unmatched. CDR3 size: 13 residues. From germline, CDR1 is SEHNR and CDR2 FQNEAQ (reference sequence). Written as DNA, the CDR3 is TGTGCCAGCAGCCGACAGGGGGCCCAGCCCCAGCATTTT. Its translation is CASSRQGAQPQHF.

There are many counts of this clonotype. V usage is TRBV20-1 and J usage is TRBJ1-2, with no clear D. Germline V gene data show CDR1 as DFQATT and CDR2 as SNEGSKA (reference sequence). This CDR3 spans 12 amino acids. V dropped 1 base and J dropped 7 bases, with 10 bases sitting between them. Here the CDR3 reads CSARGDGGGYTF. The DNA for the CDR3 is TGCAGTGCTAGAGGGGATGGTGGTGGCTACACCTTC.

This clonotype has ten or more counts. The chain is built from TRBV6-2 or TRBV6-3 and TRBJ1-1; maybe TRBD1 (6 bases). Germline V gene sequence: CDR1 MNHEY, CDR2 SVGEGT. Between the trimmed V and J ends, which lost 4 bases and 2 bases, there was a span of 11 bases. The CDR3 length is 14 residues. The CDR3 spells CASSSPGGNTEAFF. CDR3 nucleotides: TGTGCCAGCAGTTCACCGGGGGGCAACACTGAAGCTTTCTTT.

The chain joins TRBV7-3 to TRBJ2-1; 10 nucleotides agree with TRBD2. The CDR3 has 15 amino acids. Germline CDR1 SGHTA, CDR2 FQGTGA. Trimming took 3 bases from V and 3 from J; bases not matched to a gene: 2. The CDR3 nucleotides are TGTGCCAGCAGCTTCCGACTAGCGGGCTACAATGAGCAGTTCTTC. Its translation is CASSFRLAGYNEQFF.

The chain joins TRBV20-1 to TRBJ1-6; D possibly corresponds to TRBD1 (5 bases). This CDR3 comprises 16 residues. V was clipped by 6 bases and J by 0 bases, with 15 bases between them. Germline loops: CDR1 DFQATT, CDR2 SNEGSKA (reference sequence). CDR3 sequence: CSARRQGTSYNSPLHF. The CDR3 nucleotides read TGCAGTGCCCGCCGGCAGGGAACCTCCTATAATTCACCCCTCCACTTT.

The genes are TRBV15 and TRBJ2-5, with D perhaps TRBD2 (6 bases). Trimming cost V 0 bases and J 5 bases, with 16 bases left between them. Germline V lookup: CDR1 LNHNV, CDR2 YYDKDF (reference sequence). This CDR3 contains 16 residues. The CDR3 sequence: CATSRDYEGGAETQYF. The DNA for the CDR3 is TGTGCCACCAGCAGAGATTACGAGGGCGGGGCGGAGACCCAGTACTTC.

This clonotype was counted only a few times. V and J are TRBV7-3 and TRBJ2-2; 10 nucleotides line up with TRBD2. This CDR3 comprises 16 residues. The V gene's germline CDR1 is SGHTA and CDR2 FQGTGA. Losses at the gene ends were 5 bases for V and 0 bases for J; bases not matched to a gene: 3. CDR3 residues: CASSLLAGANTGELFF. CDR3 sequence (DNA): TGTGCCAGCAGCCTCCTAGCGGGGGCGAACACCGGGGAGCTGTTTTTT.

This chain links TRBV9 with TRBJ1-5; 7 bases line up with TRBD1. The V gene's germline CDR1 is SGDLS and CDR2 YYNGEE. The ends lost 4 bases at V and 5 bases at J; junction bases unmatched: 3. The CDR3 length is 13 residues. The CDR3, as DNA: TGTGCCAGCAGCAGGGGGCGCGATCAGCCCCAGCATTTT. This gives the protein CASSRGRDQPQHF.

The chain has TRBV6-1 and TRBJ2-7; TRBD1 is a possible D gene (5 bases). The CDR3 extends over 15 amino acids. Germline V gene sequence: CDR1 MNHNS, CDR2 SASEGT. The V gene lost 6 bases and the J gene lost 2 bases, with 17 bases spanning the gap. The CDR3 region has the DNA TGTGCCAGCAGGGGGCGGCCAACAGACACCTACGAGCAGTACGTC. Protein product: CASRGRPTDTYEQYV.